Here is one T cell receptor beta chain with its context. The CDR3 contains 14 residues. Germline V lookup: CDR1 MGHDK, CDR2 SYGVNS. The V segment lost 6 bases and the J segment 4 bases; nucleotides outside the gene matches: 3. Then a second PCR, running roughly 6 to 11 cycles, was carried out with a sample-barcoded 5' primer and a J-beta primer mix. Via MiXCR, TCRdb re-called the 5' RACE reads, giving one row per CDR3 protein. The sample shows 600,000 to 850,000 distinct CDR3 sequences, 40% to 45% of them seen only once. This sample stems from a study of blood T cells in healthy people across ages. A minimum of 6.5 million PBMCs was isolated per sample.

The chain carries TRBV25-1 and TRBJ1-2, with 12 bases fitting TRBD1. Input material: blood. The sequence came from a woman aged 60-75 years in good health. The CDR3 reads CASRGQGASYGYTF. In DNA form, the CDR3 reads TGTGCCAGCAGGGGACAGGGGGCGAGCTATGGCTACACCTTC.